Below, one TCR beta chain is given with its context. Its antigen is undetermined. Some clones are missing from TCRdb's copy, which holds only in-frame ones; the method was immunoSEQ multiplex PCR. The sample consists of 2 million to 2.5 million clones, over 85% of them appearing once. This sample is part of a study of shared clonotypes between healthy human individuals. Study-level results: Naive subsets generally had larger estimated richness than memory subsets.

Caucasian adults residing in Nashville, Tennessee made up all the donors. The sequence was obtained from a man between 18 and 29 years old in good health. Some clones in this sample may be carry-over from other donors' samples. The sample consisted of naive CD4+ T cells from PBMCs. As for subset: CD45RA+ positively selected.

CDR3 protein: CASSSSGTGGTGANVLTF. The CDR3 DNA reads as TGCGCCAGCAGCTCGTCCGGGACAGGGGGCACGGGGGCCAACGTCCTGACTTTC. The chain joins TRBV5-1 to TRBJ2-6, with 12 bases matching TRBD1. The CDR3 runs 18 residues. The V gene end was trimmed by 3 bases and the J gene end by 4 bases; junction bases not matched to a gene: 8. CDR1 SGHRS and CDR2 YFSETQ come from the germline V gene.